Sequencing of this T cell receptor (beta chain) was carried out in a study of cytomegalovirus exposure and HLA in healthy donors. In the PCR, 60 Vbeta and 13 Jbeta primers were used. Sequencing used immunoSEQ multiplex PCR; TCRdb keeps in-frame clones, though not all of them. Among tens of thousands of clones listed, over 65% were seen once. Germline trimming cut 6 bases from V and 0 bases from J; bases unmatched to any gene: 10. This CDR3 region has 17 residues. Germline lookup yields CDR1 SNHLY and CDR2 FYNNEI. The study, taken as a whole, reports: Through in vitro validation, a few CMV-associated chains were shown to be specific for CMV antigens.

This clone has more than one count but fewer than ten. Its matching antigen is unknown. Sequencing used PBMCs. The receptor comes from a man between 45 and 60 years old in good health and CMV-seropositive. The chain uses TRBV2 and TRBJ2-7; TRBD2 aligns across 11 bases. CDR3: CASRGSGLAGGSYEQYF. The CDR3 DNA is TGTGCCAGCAGGGGCTCTGGGCTAGCGGGGGGCTCCTACGAGCAGTACTTC.